Following are 22 T cell receptor beta chains from one sample sequenced in a study of CD8+CD57+ T cells in acquired aplastic anemia. Investigators profiled TCR beta VDJ and CDR3 from genomic DNA template. MiXCR was run by TCRdb on the reads, yielding one entry per CDR3 protein. The data show under 200,000 distinct CDR3 sequences, around 40% seen once. The sample comprised sorted CD4+, CD8+, or CD8+CD57+ T cells (not recorded which) from PBMCs. The receptors shown here come from a human donor in good health.

Details on this clonotype: Germline and junction disagree at one end, which may indicate a read error. CDR3 protein: CTSSLGTGQSYGYTF. In DNA form, the CDR3 reads TGTACCAGCAGCTTGGGAACGGGGCAGTCCTATGGCTACACCTTC. This chain links TRBV11-2 with TRBJ1-2, with D perhaps matching TRBD1 (5 bases). The CDR3 loop spans 15 amino acids. The germline CDR1 and CDR2 sequences are SGHAT and FQNNGV.

Many counts were recorded for this clonotype. V is TRBV19 and J is TRBJ2-6, with D perhaps being TRBD1 or TRBD2 (5 bases each). Germline lookup yields CDR1 LNHDA and CDR2 SQIVND (reference sequence). The length of the CDR3 is 14 residues. V was pared by 7 bases and J by 5 bases, with 12 bases between. This chain's CDR3 is CASTLGTRANVLTF. The DNA of the CDR3 is TGTGCCAGTACTCTAGGGACGAGGGCCAACGTCCTGACTTTC.

Notes on this clonotype: This likely comes from a read error, as the CDR3 has no conserved phenylalanine or tryptophan at its end. V is TRBV5-1 and J is TRBJ1-1; D perhaps matches TRBD1 (5 bases). The length of the CDR3 is 14 residues. CDR1 SGHRS and CDR2 YFSETQ come from the germline V gene. The CDR3 bases are TGCGCCAGCAGCTTGGGGGGACCGAACACTGAGGCTTTCCTT. Protein sequence: CASSLGGPNTEAFL.

The chain combines TRBV29-1 with TRBJ1-1; weak D call: TRBD1 (5 bases). The CDR3 contains 14 residues. The germline CDR1 and CDR2 sequences are SQVTM and ANQGSEA. With 3 bases removed from V and 4 bases from J, the gap between germline ends came to 15 bases. The CDR3 DNA reads TGCAGCGTTGAGCGCGGCAGGGAGGGCACTGAAGCTTTCTTT. It yields the protein CSVERGREGTEAFF.

V is TRBV12-3 or TRBV12-4 and J is TRBJ1-2; 11 nucleotides align to TRBD1. CDR3 length: 14 residues. J gave up 8 bases and V 5 bases, and 7 bases lay outside the gene matches. CDR3 amino acids: CASSRDRGKSGYTF. The CDR3 DNA sequence: TGTGCCAGCAGTCGGGACAGGGGGAAGAGCGGCTACACCTTC.

This clonotype was found a few times. V and J are TRBV7-9 and TRBJ1-2; 7 bases line up with TRBD1. From germline, CDR1 is SEHNR and CDR2 FQNEAQ (reference sequence). Trimming cost V 4 bases and J 1 base; bases outside gene matches: 18. The CDR3 has 19 residues. The CDR3 loop reads CASSWALQGRTPINYGYTF. DNA for the CDR3: TGTGCCAGCAGCTGGGCATTACAGGGGCGCACCCCGATTAACTATGGCTACACCTTC.

The CDR3 nucleotides are TGTGCCAGCAGCCCCGAGGTTGAGGAGACCCAGTACTTC. Protein product: CASSPEVEETQYF. V is TRBV5-4 and J is TRBJ2-5; D ambiguous. The CDR3 runs to 13 residues. CDR1 and CDR2 from the germline V gene are SGHNT and YYREEE (reference sequence). Trimming left V 4 bases short and J 5 bases short, with 12 bases between.

This clonotype was counted many times. The rearrangement joins TRBV24-1 to TRBJ2-1, with 7 positions matching TRBD1. The CDR3 has 14 amino acids. Trimming at V came to 3 bases and at J to 6 bases, leaving 4 bases not matched to a gene. Germline CDR1 reads KGHDR; CDR2 reads SFDVKD. CDR3 DNA: TGTGCCACCAGTGATAGGGGGCGCGGCAATGAGCAGTTCTTC. This encodes CATSDRGRGNEQFF.

This clonotype was detected many times. The V gene is TRBV10-3, the J gene TRBJ1-3, with a possible D match to TRBD1 (6 bases). This CDR3 has 16 residues. The V gene's germline CDR1 is ENHRY and CDR2 SYGVKD. With 4 bases removed from V and 3 bases from J, the gap between germline ends came to 16 bases. In nucleotides, the CDR3 is TGTGCCATCAGTGGAGGGACAACAATCAATGGAAACACCATATATTTT. It translates to CAISGGTTINGNTIYF.

This clonotype was observed at least ten times. The chain combines TRBV9 with TRBJ1-3; weak D call: TRBD1 (5 bases). CDR3 length equals 13 residues. Germline values: CDR1 SGDLS, CDR2 YYNGEE. The V gene lost 6 bases and the J gene lost 3 bases, with 10 bases spanning the gap. CDR3 nucleotides: TGTGCCAGCAATGAGGGGAGTGGAAACACCATATATTTT. Translating gives CASNEGSGNTIYF.

As to this clonotype: The junction and the germline gene differ at one end; a read error may be behind it. V and J are TRBV29-1 and TRBJ1-5, with D possibly being TRBD1 (6 bases). The CDR3 has 13 residues. The V gene's germline CDR1 is SQVTM and CDR2 ANQGSEA. The CDR3, as DNA: TGCAGCGTCGGGGGCTTGAGCAATCAGCCCCAGCGTTTT. Amino acids: CSVGGLSNQPQRF.

The DNA for the CDR3 is TGCAGTGCTAGACCCTTTCGGCGATCCTACGAGCAGTACTTC. Protein product: CSARPFRRSYEQYF. The chain couples TRBV20-1 to TRBJ2-7; D unclear. V was clipped by 2 bases and J by 1 base, with 12 bases between them. There are 14 residues in the CDR3. Looked up from germline, CDR1 is DFQATT and CDR2 is SNEGSKA (reference sequence).

This clonotype appeared a single time. The chain is built from TRBV14 and TRBJ1-4, with D perhaps TRBD1 (5 bases). CDR3 length: 13 residues. Trimming took off 4 bases at V and 10 bases at J, with 13 bases between the two ends. Germline CDR1 SGHDN, CDR2 FVKESK. The CDR3 loop reads CASSLKFGGKLFF. The CDR3 nucleotides read TGTGCCAGCAGCCTAAAATTCGGGGGAAAACTGTTTTTT.

The chain employs TRBV25-1 and TRBJ2-7, with D unresolved. The V gene's germline CDR1 is MGHDK and CDR2 SYGVNS. The CDR3 extends over 14 amino acids. V was cut by 2 bases and J by 6 bases, with 14 bases left in between. The CDR3 DNA reads as TGTGCCAGCAGTGAACTCGGCAATCCGTCCGAGCAGTACTTC. Amino acids: CASSELGNPSEQYF.

This clonotype came up once. V and J are TRBV20-1 and TRBJ2-7; the D is unclear. Between the trimmed V and J ends, which lost 0 bases and 4 bases, there was a span of 4 bases. Germline V gene data show CDR1 as DFQATT and CDR2 as SNEGSKA (reference sequence). The CDR3 is 11 residues long. The CDR3 nucleotides read TGCAGTGCTAGAGAGGCTTACGAGCAGTACTTC. Amino acids: CSAREAYEQYF.

Ten or more counts support this clonotype. V usage is TRBV19 and J usage is TRBJ1-1, with D possibly being TRBD1 (5 bases). The V end was cut by 10 bases, the J end by 5 bases, with 14 bases between. Germline loops: CDR1 LNHDA, CDR2 SQIVND (reference sequence). This CDR3 comprises 12 residues. The CDR3 region is CATHGQGTEAFF. DNA for the CDR3: TGTGCCACCCACGGGCAGGGAACTGAAGCTTTCTTT.

The gene calls are TRBV10-3 and TRBJ1-1, with D perhaps matching TRBD1 (5 bases). Trimming removed 6 bases at V and 1 base at J, with 9 bases between. Germline V gives CDR1 ENHRY, CDR2 SYGVKD. The CDR3 sequence is 13 residues long. The CDR3 nucleotides read TGTGCCATCAGGAAAACAGGGAACACTGAAGCTTTCTTT. Its translation: CAIRKTGNTEAFF.

This chain uses TRBV3-1 with TRBJ2-7; 9 bases map to TRBD2. V was clipped by 3 bases and J by 2 bases; unmatched bases: 5. The CDR3 extends over 15 amino acids. CDR1 is LGHDT, CDR2 YNNKEL, per germline (reference sequence). CDR3 sequence reads: CASSQLGLATYEQYF. For the CDR3, the DNA is TGTGCCAGCAGCCAGCTGGGACTAGCAACCTACGAGCAGTACTTC.

There are a few counts of this clonotype. This chain joins TRBV6-1 and TRBJ2-1; 11 bases fit TRBD2. The V gene's germline CDR1 is MNHNS and CDR2 SASEGT. The CDR3 spans 16 residues. Trimming cost V 4 bases and J 7 bases; bases outside gene matches: 9. CDR3: CASSGETSGSGNEQFF. The CDR3 DNA follows: TGTGCCAGCAGTGGGGAAACTAGCGGGAGTGGGAATGAGCAGTTCTTC.

This clonotype occurred many times. The rearrangement links TRBV6-2 or TRBV6-3 to TRBJ2-7; no reliable D call. Trimming took off 0 bases at V and 0 bases at J, with 9 bases between the two ends. CDR1 and CDR2 (germline): MNHEY, SVGEGT. The CDR3 extends over 15 amino acids. As DNA, the CDR3 is TGTGCCAGCAGTTACTCAGGGTCCCACTCCTACGAGCAGTACTTC. This sequence encodes CASSYSGSHSYEQYF.

This clonotype was counted many times. The chain combines TRBV7-3 with TRBJ2-2, with D unclear. Per the germline V gene, CDR1 is SGHTA and CDR2 is FQGTGA. The length of the CDR3 is 12 residues. Trimming removed 1 base at V and 8 bases at J, with 5 bases between. The CDR3 DNA is TGTGCCAGCAGCTTAAATTCTGGGGAGCTGTTTTTT. Residues: CASSLNSGELFF.

The genes are TRBV20-1 and TRBJ2-7, with 12 bases aligning to TRBD2. Germline trimming cut 5 bases from V and 0 bases from J; bases unmatched to any gene: 8. Germline V lookup: CDR1 DFQATT, CDR2 SNEGSKA (reference sequence). The CDR3 has 16 amino acids. The CDR3 DNA reads TGCAGTGCTCCTCGGACTAGCGGGGTGGGCTCCTACGAGCAGTACTTC. Its translation: CSAPRTSGVGSYEQYF.